This TCR beta chain is from a study of cytomegalovirus exposure and HLA in healthy donors. Concerning this clone: What it binds is unknown.

The study, taken as a whole, reports: With DRB1 most and HLA-C fewest, TCR association rates differed between HLA loci in a later analysis.

Both 60 Vbeta primers and 13 Jbeta primers went into the PCR. Generated by immunoSEQ multiplex PCR, the TCRdb table keeps only in-frame clones and is missing some. The table has about 280,000 clones, roughly 89% seen once. The specimen was PBMCs. The source of this sequence is a woman under 30 in good health and CMV-seronegative.

The CDR3 DNA reads TGCAGCGCCCGGACAGACGGCTACACCTTC. Translation: CSARTDGYTF. The chain uses TRBV29-1 and TRBJ1-2; a weak D match, TRBD1 (6 bases). CDR1 SQVTM and CDR2 ANQGSEA come from the germline V gene. Trimming cost V 7 bases and J 8 bases, with 11 bases left between them. This CDR3 has 10 amino acids.